This TCR beta chain was obtained from a study of radiotherapy plus CTLA-4 blockade in lung cancer. Study-wide results and caveats: Response was reportedly best predicted by early blood T cell clone dynamics, with interferon-beta. Some TCR clones had been derived from tumors. These clones expanded in peripheral blood after radiotherapy plus ipilimumab.

The repertoire was sequenced with immunoSEQ multiplex PCR; TCRdb's copy has only in-frame clones and lacks some. The repertoire includes around 72,000 clones, roughly 80% of them detected once, and less than 7.5% sits in the top ten. About this clone: The antigen is unknown.

Participants had chemo-refractory metastatic non-small-cell lung cancer and were treated with focal radiation plus ipilimumab CTLA-4 blockade. This CDR3 has 17 residues. V was clipped by 2 bases and J by 2 bases, with 13 bases between them. Germline V gives CDR1 ENHRY, CDR2 SYGVKD. The receptor's source is a human donor with non-small cell lung cancer who had a complete response to radiotherapy plus ipilimumab. This rearrangement joins TRBV10-3 to TRBJ2-6; D perhaps matches TRBD1 (6 bases). This specimen consisted of peripheral blood, obtained from a patient treated with radiotherapy plus ipilimumab. In nucleotides, the CDR3 is TGTGCCATCAGTGAGCCGACAGGTAACCCTGGGGCCAACGTCCTGACTTTC. Translating gives CAISEPTGNPGANVLTF.